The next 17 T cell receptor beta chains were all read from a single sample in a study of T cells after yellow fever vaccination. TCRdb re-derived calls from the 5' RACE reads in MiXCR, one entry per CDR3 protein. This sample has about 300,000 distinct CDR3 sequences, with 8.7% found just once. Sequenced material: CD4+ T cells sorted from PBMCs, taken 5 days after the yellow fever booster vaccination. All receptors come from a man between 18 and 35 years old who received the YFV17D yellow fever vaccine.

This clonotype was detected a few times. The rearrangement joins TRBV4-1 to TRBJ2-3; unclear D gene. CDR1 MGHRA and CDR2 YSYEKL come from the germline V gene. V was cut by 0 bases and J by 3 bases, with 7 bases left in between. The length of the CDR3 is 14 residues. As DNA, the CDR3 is TGCGCCAGCAGCCAAGATTGGGGAACAGATACGCAGTATTTT. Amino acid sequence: CASSQDWGTDTQYF.

CDR3 residues: CSARDRRLAGTDTQYF. In DNA form, the CDR3 reads TGCAGTGCTAGAGATCGGCGGCTAGCGGGGACAGATACGCAGTATTTT. The chain joins TRBV20-1 to TRBJ2-3, with 9 nucleotides matching TRBD2. This CDR3 has 16 amino acids. Germline V CDR1 and CDR2: DFQATT, SNEGSKA (reference sequence). V trimming: 0 bases; J trimming: 3 bases; junction bases outside the gene matches: 7.

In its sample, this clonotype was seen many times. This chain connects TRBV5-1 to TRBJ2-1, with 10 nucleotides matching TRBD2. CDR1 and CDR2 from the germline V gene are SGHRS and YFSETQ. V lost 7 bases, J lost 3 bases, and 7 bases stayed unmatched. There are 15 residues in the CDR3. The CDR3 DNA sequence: TGCGCCAGCGGAATTCTAGCGGGGGACTACAATGAGCAGTTCTTC. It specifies CASGILAGDYNEQFF.

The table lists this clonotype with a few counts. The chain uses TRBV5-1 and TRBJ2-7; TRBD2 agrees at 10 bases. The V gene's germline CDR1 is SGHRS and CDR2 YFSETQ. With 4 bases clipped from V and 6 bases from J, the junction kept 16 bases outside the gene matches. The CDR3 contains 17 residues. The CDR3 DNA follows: TGCGCCAGCAGCCTGGGTTACACGAGCGGGGGGGCGGTCGAGCAGTACTTC. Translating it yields CASSLGYTSGGAVEQYF.

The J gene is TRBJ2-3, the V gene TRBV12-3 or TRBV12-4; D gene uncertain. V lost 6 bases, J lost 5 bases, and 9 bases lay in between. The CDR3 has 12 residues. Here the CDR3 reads CASSQQVDTQYF. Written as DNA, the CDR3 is TGTGCCAGCAGCCAGCAAGTAGATACGCAGTATTTT.

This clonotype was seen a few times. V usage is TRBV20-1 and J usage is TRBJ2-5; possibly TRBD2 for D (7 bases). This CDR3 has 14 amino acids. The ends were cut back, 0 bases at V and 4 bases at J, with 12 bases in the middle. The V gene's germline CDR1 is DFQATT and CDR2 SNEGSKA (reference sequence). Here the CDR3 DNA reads TGCAGTGCTAGAGATCGTCGGGGGGCAGAGACCCAGTACTTC. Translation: CSARDRRGAETQYF.

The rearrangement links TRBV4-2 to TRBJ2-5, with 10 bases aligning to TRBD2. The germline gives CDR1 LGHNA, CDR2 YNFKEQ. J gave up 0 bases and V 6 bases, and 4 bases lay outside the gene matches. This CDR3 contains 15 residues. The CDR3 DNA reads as TGTGCCAGCAGTCGGACTAGCGGTTACCAAGAGACCCAGTACTTC. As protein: CASSRTSGYQETQYF.

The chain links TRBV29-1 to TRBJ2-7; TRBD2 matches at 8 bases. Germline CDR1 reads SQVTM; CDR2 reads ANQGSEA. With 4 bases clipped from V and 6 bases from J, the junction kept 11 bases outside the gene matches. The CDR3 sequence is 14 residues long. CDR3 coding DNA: TGCAGCGTTGTATATACGGGGGGGCCATCCGAGCAGTACTTC. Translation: CSVVYTGGPSEQYF.

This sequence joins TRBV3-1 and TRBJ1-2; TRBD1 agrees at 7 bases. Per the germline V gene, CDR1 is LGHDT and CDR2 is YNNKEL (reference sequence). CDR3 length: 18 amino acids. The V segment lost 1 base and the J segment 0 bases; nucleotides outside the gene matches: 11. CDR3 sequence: CASSQAPNTGTANYGYTF. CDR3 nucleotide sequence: TGTGCCAGCAGCCAAGCCCCCAATACCGGGACAGCTAACTATGGCTACACCTTC.

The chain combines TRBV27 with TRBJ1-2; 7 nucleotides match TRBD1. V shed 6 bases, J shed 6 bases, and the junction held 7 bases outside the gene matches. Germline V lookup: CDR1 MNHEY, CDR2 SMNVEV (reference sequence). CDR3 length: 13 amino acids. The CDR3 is CASSGTALHGYTF. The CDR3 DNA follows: TGTGCCAGCAGCGGGACAGCCCTTCATGGCTACACCTTC.

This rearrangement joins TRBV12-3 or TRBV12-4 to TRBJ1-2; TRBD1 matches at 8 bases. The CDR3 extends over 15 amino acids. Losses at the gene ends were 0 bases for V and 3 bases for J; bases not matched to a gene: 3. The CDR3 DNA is TGTGCCAGCAGTTTAGCGTCAGGGGGCCACTATGGCTACACCTTC. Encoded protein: CASSLASGGHYGYTF.

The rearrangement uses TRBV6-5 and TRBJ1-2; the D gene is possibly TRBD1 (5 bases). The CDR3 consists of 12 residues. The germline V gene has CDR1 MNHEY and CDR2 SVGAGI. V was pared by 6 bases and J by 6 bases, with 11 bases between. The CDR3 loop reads CASRGRGHGYTF. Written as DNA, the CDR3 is TGTGCCAGCAGGGGGCGAGGTCATGGCTACACCTTC.

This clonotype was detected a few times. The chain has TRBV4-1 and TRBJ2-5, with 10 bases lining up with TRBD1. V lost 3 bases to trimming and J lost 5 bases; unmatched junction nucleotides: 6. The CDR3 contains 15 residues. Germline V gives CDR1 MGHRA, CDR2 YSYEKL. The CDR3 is CASSHSTGGRETQYF. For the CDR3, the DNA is TGCGCCAGCAGCCACTCGACAGGGGGCCGTGAGACCCAGTACTTC.

The CDR3 nucleotides read TGCGCCAGCAGCCCGGGGATTTCGCGGACCGGGGAGCTGTTTTTT. Translated: CASSPGISRTGELFF. This chain connects TRBV5-1 to TRBJ2-2; maybe TRBD2 (5 bases). Looked up from germline, CDR1 is SGHRS and CDR2 is YFSETQ. CDR3 length: 15 amino acids. V shed 4 bases and J shed 5 bases, with 15 bases lying between them.

CDR3 DNA: TGTGCCAGCAGCCCGTTAGCGGGGGGGCCCCGGGAGACCCAGTACTTC. This codes for CASSPLAGGPRETQYF. The rearrangement uses TRBV7-8 and TRBJ2-5, with TRBD2 matching over 11 bases. Germline lookup yields CDR1 SGHVS and CDR2 FQNEAQ. Trimming removed 5 bases from V and 5 bases from J; junction bases left unmatched: 10. The CDR3 spans 16 residues. Filled out from reference TRBV7-8 and TRBJ2-5, the complete variable domain reads GAGVSQSPRYKVAKRGQDVALRCDPISGHVSLFWYQQALGQGPEFLTYFQNEAQLDKSGLPSDRFFAERPEGSVSTLKIQRTQQEDSAVYLCASSPLAGGPRETQYFGPGTRLLVL.

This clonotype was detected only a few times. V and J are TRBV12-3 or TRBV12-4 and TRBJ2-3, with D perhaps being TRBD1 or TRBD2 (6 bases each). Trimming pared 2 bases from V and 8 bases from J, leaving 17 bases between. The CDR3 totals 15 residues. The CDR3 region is CASSLTLTPGATQYF. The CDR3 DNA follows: TGTGCCAGCAGTTTAACCTTAACCCCGGGGGCTACGCAGTATTTT.

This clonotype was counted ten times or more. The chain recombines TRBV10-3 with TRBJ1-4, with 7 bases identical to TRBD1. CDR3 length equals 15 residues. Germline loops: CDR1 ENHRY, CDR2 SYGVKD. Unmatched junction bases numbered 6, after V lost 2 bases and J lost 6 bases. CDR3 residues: CAISEVRGPDEKLFF. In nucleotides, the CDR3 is TGTGCCATCAGTGAGGTGAGGGGGCCGGATGAAAAACTGTTTTTT.